These T cell receptor beta chains were read from a single sample in a study of blood T cell repertoires in COVID-19. Sequencing used immunoSEQ multiplex PCR; TCRdb keeps in-frame clones, though not all of them. Here the sample spans tens of thousands of clones, around 90% being singletons. Material for sequencing was peripheral blood. Every receptor here comes from a man aged 70-80 years with acute or convalescent COVID-19. CDR3s include the opening cysteine and the closing phenylalanine or tryptophan. Each record gives: J gene, clone size, D gene, V gene, CDR3 protein, CDR3 DNA. The D gene is left open where the match is weak. Size tells how often a clone was seen (once, few, many) or the class of an expanded clone, and some rows leave it out.

J: TRBJ2-6
size: NA
D: TRBD1
V: TRBV7-2
CDR3: CASSLIFGQGSSGANVLTF
DNA: TGTGCCAGCAGCTTAATATTTGGACAGGGGTCCTCTGGGGCCAACGTCCTGACTTTC

J: TRBJ1-1
size: NA
D: NA
V: TRBV24-1
CDR3: CATSDEGRGGFTEAFF
DNA: TGTGCCACCAGTGATGAGGGACGGGGAGGGTTCACTGAAGCTTTCTTT

J: TRBJ1-2
size: NA
D: TRBD1
V: TRBV19
CDR3: CASSPRQGSGYTF
DNA: TGTGCCAGTAGTCCGCGACAGGGCTCCGGCTACACCTTC

J: TRBJ2-3
size: once
D: TRBD2
V: TRBV3-1/TRBV3-2
CDR3: CASSQPRSGSPDTQYF
DNA: TGTGCCAGCAGTCAACCCCGGAGCGGGAGTCCAGATACGCAGTATTTT

J: TRBJ2-6
size: NA
D: TRBD1
V: TRBV10-3
CDR3: CAIGDRKASGANVLTF
DNA: TGTGCCATCGGGGACAGGAAAGCCTCTGGGGCCAACGTCCTGACTTTC

J: TRBJ2-2
size: NA
D: NA
V: TRBV6-5
CDR3: CASQGSPNTGELFF
DNA: TGTGCCAGTCAGGGATCACCGAACACCGGGGAGCTGTTTTTT

J: TRBJ2-3
size: NA
D: NA
V: TRBV7-2
CDR3: CASRKLATDTQYF
DNA: TGTGCCAGCAGAAAACTAGCTACAGATACGCAGTATTTT

J: TRBJ2-1
size: once
D: TRBD2
V: TRBV18
CDR3: CASSVNLLAGGNNEQFF
DNA: TGTGCCAGCTCCGTCAATCTACTAGCGGGAGGGAACAATGAGCAGTTCTTC

J: TRBJ2-6
size: NA
D: TRBD1
V: TRBV30
CDR3: CAWGQGATSGANVLTF
DNA: TGTGCCTGGGGACAGGGGGCCACCTCTGGGGCCAACGTCCTGACTTTC

J: TRBJ1-6
size: NA
D: TRBD1
V: TRBV3-1/TRBV3-2
CDR3: CASSQIVGQMTNSPLHF
DNA: TGTGCCAGCAGCCAAATCGTGGGACAGATGACTAATTCACCCCTCCACTTT

J: TRBJ2-6
size: once
D: NA
V: TRBV10-3
CDR3: CAITPGVGSGANVLTF
DNA: TGTGCCATCACCCCCGGGGTTGGCTCTGGGGCCAACGTCCTGACTTTC

J: TRBJ1-2
size: few
D: NA
V: TRBV12-5
CDR3: CASGLDRYYGYTF
DNA: TGTGCTAGTGGTTTGGACAGGTACTATGGCTACACCTTC

J: TRBJ2-1
size: NA
D: TRBD2
V: TRBV11-1
CDR3: CASTSRGTSGSHEQFF
DNA: TGTGCCAGCACCTCCCGAGGCACTAGCGGGAGCCATGAGCAGTTCTTC

J: TRBJ1-4
size: NA
D: NA
V: TRBV29-1
CDR3: CSVAGRDNEKLFF
DNA: TGCAGCGTTGCCGGCAGGGATAATGAAAAACTGTTTTTT

J: TRBJ1-3
size: NA
D: NA
V: TRBV6-5
CDR3: CASSYGTEGRGNTIYF
DNA: TGTGCCAGCAGTTACGGGACGGAGGGGAGGGGAAACACCATATATTTT

J: TRBJ1-2
size: NA
D: NA
V: TRBV18
CDR3: CASSPRWGDGYTF
DNA: TGTGCCAGCTCACCGCGATGGGGAGATGGCTACACCTTC

J: TRBJ1-1
size: NA
D: TRBD1
V: TRBV19
CDR3: CASSTQQDRGRVNTEAFF
DNA: TGTGCCAGTAGTACCCAACAGGACAGGGGGCGGGTAAACACTGAAGCTTTCTTT

J: TRBJ2-3
size: NA
D: TRBD2
V: TRBV10-3
CDR3: CATRAGGPGGDTQYF
DNA: TGTGCCACCCGGGCGGGGGGGCCCGGAGGAGATACGCAGTATTTT

J: TRBJ2-7
size: NA
D: NA
V: TRBV13
CDR3: CASSFLLAPSYEQYF
DNA: TGTGCCAGCAGCTTTCTCCTAGCGCCGTCCTACGAGCAGTACTTC

J: TRBJ2-3
size: NA
D: NA
V: TRBV9
CDR3: CASSVGGFTDTQYF
DNA: TGTGCCAGCAGCGTAGGCGGTTTCACAGATACGCAGTATTTT